Shown below are 25 T cell receptor beta chains from a single sample sequenced in a study of cytomegalovirus exposure and HLA in healthy donors (dated by TCRdb to the late 2010s). Libraries came from the immunoSEQ multiplex PCR assay. For the multiplex PCR, a mixture combining 60 forward primers for TCR Vbeta segments and 13 reverse primers for TCR Jbeta segments was used. TCRdb's version of the immuneACCESS table is confined to in-frame rearrangements and falls short of the full clone set. An unresolved V gene accounts for under half of the shortfall where checked; the remainder is of unknown origin. The sample includes under 200,000 clones, with about 80% observed a single time. The leading ten clones occupy around 2% of the sample. Sequencing was done on a sample of PBMCs. The source of these receptors is a woman in her thirties in good health and CMV-seropositive.

The chain couples TRBV6-5 to TRBJ2-5; TRBD1 matches at 11 bases. Germline V gene lookup returns CDR1 MNHEY and CDR2 SVGAGI. CDR3 size: 15 residues. V shed 2 bases and J 5 bases; nucleotides not matched to a gene: 4. CDR3 loop: CASSYRTGGRETQYF. The CDR3, as DNA: TGTGCCAGCAGTTACCGGACAGGGGGCAGGGAGACCCAGTACTTC.

Written as DNA, the CDR3 is TGTGCCAGCAGCTTCCATTCAAATGGCTACACCTTC. Translating it yields CASSFHSNGYTF. V is TRBV11-2 and J is TRBJ1-2; the D is unclear. The germline V gene encodes CDR1 SGHAT and CDR2 FQNNGV. The CDR3 has 12 amino acids. With 3 bases removed from V and 6 bases from J, the gap between germline ends came to 8 bases.

The gene calls are TRBV5-1 and TRBJ1-1; maybe TRBD1 (6 bases). This CDR3 is 16 amino acids long. Trimming shortened V by 0 bases and J by 6 bases, and 18 bases separated the two germline ends. The germline V gene encodes CDR1 SGHRS and CDR2 YFSETQ. The CDR3 bases are TGCGCCAGCAGCTTGGTGACCGGACATCCAGGGGCTGAAGCTTTCTTT. The encoded protein is CASSLVTGHPGAEAFF.

This clone turned up a few times. The gene calls are TRBV7-9 and TRBJ2-1, with D possibly TRBD2 on 5 matching bases. This CDR3 region has 13 residues. Germline V gene lookup returns CDR1 SEHNR and CDR2 FQNEAQ (reference sequence). Trimming cost V 8 bases and J 0 bases, with 8 bases left between them. CDR3 in amino acids: CASRSGSYNEQFF. The CDR3 region has the DNA TGTGCCAGCCGAAGCGGCTCCTACAATGAGCAGTTCTTC.

This sequence joins TRBV9 and TRBJ1-1; D remains unclear. Germline V gene data show CDR1 as SGDLS and CDR2 as YYNGEE. This CDR3 region has 14 residues. With 4 bases removed from V and 6 bases from J, the gap between germline ends came to 16 bases. In nucleotides, the CDR3 is TGTGCCAGCAGCTCCCGGAGCGAACGGGCTGAAGCTTTCTTT. Translated: CASSSRSERAEAFF.

This clone was counted only a few times. The genes are TRBV5-1 and TRBJ2-5, with a possible D match to TRBD2 (6 bases). With 3 bases removed from V and 2 bases from J, the gap between germline ends came to 11 bases. The length of the CDR3 is 14 residues. CDR1 and CDR2 (germline): SGHRS, YFSETQ. In DNA form, the CDR3 reads TGCGCCAGCAGCTACTCTAGCGCACAAGAGACCCAGTACTTC. Its translation is CASSYSSAQETQYF. Combining the CDR3 with reference TRBV5-1 and TRBJ2-5 gives the whole variable domain KAGVTQTPRYLIKTRGQQVTLSCSPISGHRSVSWYQQTPGQGLQFLFEYFSETQRNKGNFPGRFSGRQFSNSRSEMNVSTLELGDSALYLCASSYSSAQETQYFGPGTRLLVL.

The chain recombines TRBV5-4 with TRBJ2-1, with 11 bases aligning to TRBD2. The CDR3 extends over 15 amino acids. J gave up 6 bases and V 3 bases, and 5 bases lay outside the gene matches. The germline CDR1 and CDR2 sequences are SGHNT and YYREEE (reference sequence). DNA for the CDR3: TGTGCCAGCAGCTCTAGACTAGCGGGACCCAATGAGCAGTTCTTC. It yields the protein CASSSRLAGPNEQFF.

This clone was recorded once. CDR3 sequence reads: CAISESRTGGVSGYTF. The CDR3 DNA is TGTGCCATCAGTGAGTCGCGGACAGGGGGAGTAAGTGGCTACACCTTC. The chain links TRBV10-3 to TRBJ1-2; TRBD1 matches 10 bases. CDR1 ENHRY and CDR2 SYGVKD come from the germline V gene. The CDR3 has 16 residues. Trimming cost V 0 bases and J 7 bases; bases outside gene matches: 8.

CDR3: CAIKDRDTEAFF. The CDR3, as DNA: TGTGCCATCAAAGACAGGGACACTGAAGCTTTCTTT. This rearrangement joins TRBV10-3 to TRBJ1-1; 7 bases are a match to TRBD1. The J segment lost 3 bases and the V segment lost 7 bases, leaving 2 bases of the junction unmatched. Germline V gene sequence: CDR1 ENHRY, CDR2 SYGVKD. The CDR3 runs 12 residues.

This chain connects TRBV11-3 to TRBJ2-3, with unresolved D. The CDR3 has 11 residues. Germline CDR1 and CDR2: SGHNT and YENEEA. V lost 1 base, J lost 11 bases, and 7 bases lay in between. The CDR3 region has the DNA TGTGCCAGCAGCTTAGGGCCCAAGCAGTATTTT. Protein sequence: CASSLGPKQYF. Full variable domain (outside the CDR3, taken from reference TRBV11-3 and TRBJ2-3): EAGVVQSPRYKIIEKKQPVAFWCNPISGHNTLYWYLQNLGQGPELLIRYENEEAVDDSQLPKDRFSAERLKGVDSTLKIQPAELGDSAVYLCASSLGPKQYFGPGTRLTVL.

This chain uses TRBV29-1 with TRBJ2-7; no clear D gene. The CDR3 is 13 amino acids. Germline V gene lookup returns CDR1 SQVTM and CDR2 ANQGSEA. Trimming removed 2 bases from V and 6 bases from J, with 14 bases in between. The CDR3 nucleotides read TGCAGCGTTGAACTAGACGAGGCTTTCGAGCAGTACTTC. It specifies CSVELDEAFEQYF.

This clone turned up a few times. This chain uses TRBV7-8 with TRBJ2-7, with a possible D match to TRBD1 (6 bases). Trimming stripped 3 bases from V and 4 bases from J, with 10 bases between. Looked up from germline, CDR1 is SGHVS and CDR2 is FQNEAQ. The CDR3 has 13 residues. CDR3 sequence reads: CASSFGQNYEQYF. The CDR3 DNA reads as TGTGCCAGCAGCTTTGGACAGAATTACGAGCAGTACTTC.

The gene calls are TRBV5-1 and TRBJ1-1; maybe TRBD1 (6 bases). Per germline, CDR1 SGHRS and CDR2 YFSETQ. The CDR3 totals 13 residues. V was trimmed by 4 bases and J by 1 base, leaving 8 bases between them. The CDR3 reads CASSVTGNTEAFF. The CDR3 region has the DNA TGCGCCAGCAGCGTGACAGGGAACACTGAAGCTTTCTTT.

The CDR3 coding sequence is TGTGCCAGCAGGTCGACAGCTAGCACAGATACGCAGTATTTT. Protein: CASRSTASTDTQYF. The chain employs TRBV27 and TRBJ2-3; weak D call: TRBD1 (5 bases). V lost 6 bases to trimming and J lost 0 bases, with 10 bases between them. The CDR3 contains 14 residues. Germline CDR1 MNHEY, CDR2 SMNVEV (reference sequence).

The chain carries TRBV2 and TRBJ2-1, with 7 bases that match TRBD2. There are 15 residues in the CDR3. Germline values: CDR1 SNHLY, CDR2 FYNNEI. J gave up 2 bases and V 8 bases, and 9 bases lay outside the gene matches. The CDR3 DNA follows: TGTGCCAGCGGAAATCAGGGAGGGGCCTACAATGAGCAGTTCTTC. This encodes CASGNQGGAYNEQFF.

DNA of the CDR3: TGCGCCAGCAGCCAAGATAATCTAGCGGGGAGCTCCTACGAGCAGTACTTC. This translates into CASSQDNLAGSSYEQYF. The chain links TRBV4-3 to TRBJ2-7; 9 bases agree with TRBD2. Germline loops: CDR1 LGHNA, CDR2 YSLEER. The CDR3 is 17 residues long. After removal of 0 bases from V and 0 bases from J, the junction contained 6 bases not matched to a gene.

This chain joins TRBV6-1 and TRBJ1-1, with 10 bases lining up with TRBD1. Germline lookup yields CDR1 MNHNS and CDR2 SASEGT. This CDR3 comprises 17 residues. J gave up 5 bases and V 2 bases, and 11 bases lay outside the gene matches. The CDR3 sequence is CASSEREGTGENTEAFF. The CDR3 nucleotides are TGTGCCAGCAGTGAAAGGGAAGGGACAGGGGAAAATACTGAAGCTTTCTTT.

As concerns this clone: At one end the junction does not follow the germline gene, possibly because of a read error. This chain connects TRBV7-9 to TRBJ1-1; 8 bases are a match to TRBD1. The germline V gene encodes CDR1 SEHNR and CDR2 FQNEAQ (reference sequence). This CDR3 is built from 15 residues. The CDR3 DNA follows: TGTGCCAGCAACTTAGCAATTACAGGGGGGACTGAAGCTTTCTTT. It codes for CASNLAITGGTEAFF.

In DNA, the CDR3 is TGTGCCAGCAGCGTAGCTCCCCAGGGCACTGAAGCTTTCTTT. Amino acids: CASSVAPQGTEAFF. The gene calls are TRBV9 and TRBJ1-1; tentative D call: TRBD1 (5 bases). CDR1 SGDLS and CDR2 YYNGEE come from the germline V gene. The germline V and J ends were trimmed by 0 bases and 4 bases, with 10 bases remaining between them. CDR3 size: 14 residues.

The sample holds one count of this clone. CDR3 sequence (DNA): TGTGCCAGCAGAAGTTGGCAGGGGGCCCTCCTTAACACCGGGGAGCTGTTTTTT. It yields the protein CASRSWQGALLNTGELFF. This sequence joins TRBV27 and TRBJ2-2, with 8 bases aligning to TRBD1. The CDR3 has 18 residues. Germline assignment: CDR1 MNHEY and CDR2 SMNVEV (reference sequence). With 6 bases clipped from V and 2 bases from J, the junction kept 14 bases outside the gene matches.

The chain uses TRBV6-5 and TRBJ1-1, with TRBD1 identical over 7 bases. The V gene's germline CDR1 is MNHEY and CDR2 SVGAGI. This CDR3 spans 16 amino acids. Trimming removed 1 base from V and 3 bases from J; junction bases left unmatched: 8. The CDR3 coding sequence is TGTGCCAGCAGTTACTTAAGTAAAGGACAGGACACTGAAGCTTTCTTT. Its translation: CASSYLSKGQDTEAFF.

The chain has TRBV7-8 and TRBJ2-3, with TRBD2 identical over 11 bases. The CDR3 extends over 17 amino acids. The J segment lost 7 bases and the V segment lost 8 bases, leaving 17 bases of the junction unmatched. The germline CDR1 and CDR2 sequences are SGHVS and FQNEAQ. In nucleotides, the CDR3 is TGTGCCAGCCGATCCTCAGGGGCTAGCGGGAGGACGTATACGCAGTATTTT. Its protein product is CASRSSGASGRTYTQYF. Filled out from reference TRBV7-8 and TRBJ2-3, the complete variable domain reads GAGVSQSPRYKVAKRGQDVALRCDPISGHVSLFWYQQALGQGPEFLTYFQNEAQLDKSGLPSDRFFAERPEGSVSTLKIQRTQQEDSAVYLCASRSSGASGRTYTQYFGPGTRLTVL.

The genes are TRBV5-1 and TRBJ2-1, with 14 bases fitting TRBD2. This CDR3 spans 17 amino acids. Germline values: CDR1 SGHRS, CDR2 YFSETQ. V shed 4 bases and J 2 bases; nucleotides not matched to a gene: 5. CDR3: CASSHGTSGRTYNEQFF. The CDR3 nucleotides read TGCGCCAGCAGCCACGGGACTAGCGGGAGAACCTACAATGAGCAGTTCTTC.

The chain recombines TRBV7-2 with TRBJ1-1; 10 bases are a match to TRBD1. The CDR3 totals 16 residues. Germline values: CDR1 SGHTA, CDR2 FQGNSA. Trimming at V came to 5 bases and at J to 0 bases, leaving 6 bases not matched to a gene. The CDR3 bases are TGTGCCAGCAGCCCGGACAGGGGGAGAATGAACACTGAAGCTTTCTTT. Translating gives CASSPDRGRMNTEAFF.

The CDR3 spells CASSLNTDTQYF. The CDR3 nucleotides are TGTGCCAGTAGTTTAAACACAGATACGCAGTATTTT. The rearrangement links TRBV19 to TRBJ2-3, with no clear D. V was trimmed by 5 bases and J by 2 bases, leaving 5 bases between them. The CDR3 runs 12 residues. Germline CDR1 reads LNHDA; CDR2 reads SQIVND (reference sequence).